These T cell receptor beta chains were read from a single sample in a study of blood T cells in healthy people across ages. From the 5' RACE reads, TCRdb called clonotypes with MiXCR, one entry per CDR3 protein. The data show roughly 1,800,000 distinct CDR3 sequences, 40% to 55% seen once. Specimen: blood. Receptors originate from a woman aged 40-49 years in good health. Each CDR3 is given with its conserved first and last residue. D genes are given only for firm matches. Not all rows give a size; the values are once, few, many and, for expanded clones, a class.

v_gene: TRBV6-6
j_gene: TRBJ2-5
d_gene: TRBD2
len: 14
abundance: NA
CDR3nt: TGTGCCAGCAGATGGGGACTAGCGGAAGAGACCCAGTACTTC
CDR3aa: CASRWGLAEETQYF

v_gene: TRBV6-5
j_gene: TRBJ1-2
d_gene: NA
len: 14
abundance: once
CDR3nt: TGTGCCAGCAGTTACTTGTCGGGCTCCTATGGCTACACCTTC
CDR3aa: CASSYLSGSYGYTF

v_gene: TRBV6-5
j_gene: TRBJ1-1
d_gene: TRBD1
len: 17
abundance: few
CDR3nt: TGTGCCAGCAGTTACTCAGGGGGACAGGGAATGAACACTGAAGCTTTCTTT
CDR3aa: CASSYSGGQGMNTEAFF

v_gene: TRBV11-2
j_gene: TRBJ1-2
d_gene: NA
len: 13
abundance: few
CDR3nt: TGTGCCAGCAGCTTCGGACGCCTCTATGGCTACACCTTC
CDR3aa: CASSFGRLYGYTF

v_gene: TRBV6-6
j_gene: TRBJ2-7
d_gene: TRBD1
len: 12
abundance: few
CDR3nt: TGTGCCAGCAGTCAGACAGGGTTCGAGCAGTACTTC
CDR3aa: CASSQTGFEQYF

v_gene: TRBV11-2
j_gene: TRBJ2-7
d_gene: TRBD2
len: 16
abundance: NA
CDR3nt: TGTGCCAGCAGCTTAGCGGGGGGACTAGCGGCTTACGAGCAGTACTTC
CDR3aa: CASSLAGGLAAYEQYF

v_gene: TRBV7-2
j_gene: TRBJ2-7
d_gene: NA
len: 13
abundance: few
CDR3nt: TGTGCCAGCAGCAAGGCGGTTGGGTACGAGCAGTACTTC
CDR3aa: CASSKAVGYEQYF

v_gene: TRBV12-3/TRBV12-4
j_gene: TRBJ2-5
d_gene: NA
len: 13
abundance: NA
CDR3nt: TGTGCCAGCAGTTCTGGGGATCCGGAGACCCAGTACTTC
CDR3aa: CASSSGDPETQYF

v_gene: TRBV4-2
j_gene: TRBJ2-7
d_gene: TRBD2
len: 16
abundance: few
CDR3nt: TGTGCCAGCAGCCGCAAAGGAGCGGGGGCCAACGACGAGCAGTACTTC
CDR3aa: CASSRKGAGANDEQYF

v_gene: TRBV24-1
j_gene: TRBJ1-4
d_gene: NA
len: 16
abundance: NA
CDR3nt: TGTGCCACCAGTGAAGTATCGGTCCAGGGCGGTGAAAAACTGTTTTTT
CDR3aa: CATSEVSVQGGEKLFF

v_gene: TRBV6-1
j_gene: TRBJ2-1
d_gene: TRBD1
len: 18
abundance: NA
CDR3nt: TGTGCCATCATATTGGGGGGACCCGGGACAGGGGGCTTTGGTGAGCAGTTCTTC
CDR3aa: CAIILGGPGTGGFGEQFF

v_gene: TRBV27
j_gene: TRBJ2-7
d_gene: NA
len: 14
abundance: NA
CDR3nt: TGTGCCAGCAGTCCGGGTCTTAACCCCTACGAGCAGTACTTC
CDR3aa: CASSPGLNPYEQYF

v_gene: TRBV3-1
j_gene: TRBJ1-3
d_gene: TRBD1
len: 16
abundance: NA
CDR3nt: TGTGCCAGCAGCCCCCTCGGGACAGACTCTGGAAACACCATATATTTT
CDR3aa: CASSPLGTDSGNTIYF

v_gene: TRBV29-1
j_gene: TRBJ2-1
d_gene: NA
len: 14
abundance: few
CDR3nt: TGCAGCGTTGAAGCTGCAGGGCTCTGGAATGAGCAGTTCTTC
CDR3aa: CSVEAAGLWNEQFF

v_gene: TRBV9
j_gene: TRBJ2-5
d_gene: TRBD2
len: 16
abundance: NA
CDR3nt: TGTGCCAGCAGCCCACCCTGGGGGGGACTCCAAGAGACCCAGTACTTC
CDR3aa: CASSPPWGGLQETQYF

v_gene: TRBV7-8
j_gene: TRBJ2-7
d_gene: NA
len: 15
abundance: NA
CDR3nt: TGTGCCAGCAGCTTAGTTGAGGGGGGCTCGGACGAGCAGTACTTC
CDR3aa: CASSLVEGGSDEQYF

v_gene: TRBV12-3/TRBV12-4
j_gene: TRBJ1-1
d_gene: NA
len: 14
abundance: NA
CDR3nt: TGTGCCAGCAGTGACCCGGGGCCACAGAGTGAAGCTTTCTTT
CDR3aa: CASSDPGPQSEAFF

v_gene: TRBV6-1
j_gene: TRBJ2-3
d_gene: TRBD2
len: 18
abundance: few
CDR3nt: TGTGCCAGCAGCCCTCTCCCAGGGACTAGCGGGGGCGGGGATACGCAGTATTTT
CDR3aa: CASSPLPGTSGGGDTQYF

v_gene: TRBV6-2/TRBV6-3
j_gene: TRBJ2-4
d_gene: NA
len: 14
abundance: NA
CDR3nt: TGTGCCAGCAGCCCCGGGACTCCTCCTTCCGTGCAGTACTTC
CDR3aa: CASSPGTPPSVQYF

v_gene: TRBV4-1
j_gene: TRBJ2-5
d_gene: NA
len: 15
abundance: few
CDR3nt: TGCGCCAGCAGCCAAGAATTTGGGGCGCAAGAGACCCAGTACTTC
CDR3aa: CASSQEFGAQETQYF

v_gene: TRBV10-2
j_gene: TRBJ2-3
d_gene: TRBD2
len: 15
abundance: once
CDR3nt: TGCGCCAGCAGTGACCCGGGGGGGGCCCAGGATACGCAGTATTTT
CDR3aa: CASSDPGGAQDTQYF

v_gene: TRBV7-2
j_gene: TRBJ2-5
d_gene: TRBD2
len: 14
abundance: few
CDR3nt: TGTGCCAGCATAAAGCGGGGGGTGCGGGAGACCCAGTACTTC
CDR3aa: CASIKRGVRETQYF

v_gene: TRBV25-1
j_gene: TRBJ2-1
d_gene: TRBD2
len: 15
abundance: NA
CDR3nt: TGTGCCAGCAGTGAACCCGGGGGGGCATACAATGAGCAGTTCTTC
CDR3aa: CASSEPGGAYNEQFF

v_gene: TRBV6-5
j_gene: TRBJ1-2
d_gene: NA
len: 14
abundance: NA
CDR3nt: TGTGCCAGCAGTCGAACACAGGGACACTATGGCTACACCTTC
CDR3aa: CASSRTQGHYGYTF

v_gene: TRBV5-1
j_gene: TRBJ1-1
d_gene: TRBD1
len: 17
abundance: NA
CDR3nt: TGCGCCAGCAGCTTTCCTCGACAGGGGGCTCTGGACACTGAAGCTTTCTTT
CDR3aa: CASSFPRQGALDTEAFF

v_gene: TRBV3-1
j_gene: TRBJ1-1
d_gene: NA
len: 13
abundance: NA
CDR3nt: TGTGCCAGCAGTGAGGTCATGAACACTGAAGCTTTCTTT
CDR3aa: CASSEVMNTEAFF

v_gene: TRBV2
j_gene: TRBJ1-5
d_gene: NA
len: 15
abundance: NA
CDR3nt: TGTGCCAGCAGTGAAGCGGCAGTCCTGAATCAGCCCCAGCATTTT
CDR3aa: CASSEAAVLNQPQHF

v_gene: TRBV24-1
j_gene: TRBJ2-5
d_gene: TRBD2
len: 14
abundance: once
CDR3nt: TGTGCCACCAGTGTAGCAGGGAGGGGAGAGACCCAGTACTTC
CDR3aa: CATSVAGRGETQYF

v_gene: TRBV5-6
j_gene: TRBJ2-5
d_gene: TRBD2
len: 15
abundance: NA
CDR3nt: TGTGCCAGCAGCTGTGGACTAGCGGGGGGGGAGACCCAGTACTTC
CDR3aa: CASSCGLAGGETQYF

v_gene: TRBV29-1
j_gene: TRBJ2-1
d_gene: NA
len: 13
abundance: NA
CDR3nt: TGCAGCGTTGTGGCAGGGGCCTACAATGAGCAGTTCTTC
CDR3aa: CSVVAGAYNEQFF

v_gene: TRBV7-6
j_gene: TRBJ1-4
d_gene: TRBD1
len: 16
abundance: NA
CDR3nt: TGTGCCAGCAGCTTAGGGGGACAGGGGACTAATGAAAAACTGTTTTTT
CDR3aa: CASSLGGQGTNEKLFF

v_gene: TRBV29-1
j_gene: TRBJ2-7
d_gene: TRBD1
len: 14
abundance: NA
CDR3nt: TGCAGCGTTGGTGGGACAGGGAGCCCCGGGGAGCAGTACTTC
CDR3aa: CSVGGTGSPGEQYF

v_gene: TRBV10-3
j_gene: TRBJ2-1
d_gene: NA
len: 16
abundance: few
CDR3nt: TGTGCCATCAGTGAGTTAGTTGGGGGCCTCGACAATGAGCAGTTCTTC
CDR3aa: CAISELVGGLDNEQFF

v_gene: TRBV6-6
j_gene: TRBJ1-6
d_gene: NA
len: 15
abundance: NA
CDR3nt: TGTGCCAGCACCGTTACCCGGGGCCTCGGTTCACCCCTCCACTTT
CDR3aa: CASTVTRGLGSPLHF

v_gene: TRBV5-1
j_gene: TRBJ2-5
d_gene: NA
len: 15
abundance: few
CDR3nt: TGCGCCAGCAGCTTGACCGAAGGACAGCGGGAGACCCAGTACTTC
CDR3aa: CASSLTEGQRETQYF

v_gene: TRBV27
j_gene: TRBJ2-3
d_gene: NA
len: 15
abundance: few
CDR3nt: TGTGCCAGCAGTTTATTGGGGGGCAACACAGATACGCAGTATTTT
CDR3aa: CASSLLGGNTDTQYF

v_gene: TRBV29-1
j_gene: TRBJ2-3
d_gene: TRBD2
len: 14
abundance: once
CDR3nt: TGCAGCGTAGTCAAGGAGCGGGGGATAGATACGCAGTATTTT
CDR3aa: CSVVKERGIDTQYF

v_gene: TRBV20-1
j_gene: TRBJ2-7
d_gene: NA
len: 14
abundance: NA
CDR3nt: TGCAGTGCTAGCCCCCGGGACATCCTCTACGAGCAGTACTTC
CDR3aa: CSASPRDILYEQYF

v_gene: TRBV5-6
j_gene: TRBJ2-1
d_gene: NA
len: 15
abundance: few
CDR3nt: TGTGCCAGCAGTTTGACGGGGGAGCCCTACAATGAGCAGTTCTTC
CDR3aa: CASSLTGEPYNEQFF

v_gene: TRBV7-2
j_gene: TRBJ1-1
d_gene: NA
len: 16
abundance: NA
CDR3nt: TGTGCCAGCAGCTTAGGCGACAGTCCACTGAACACTGAAGCTTTCTTT
CDR3aa: CASSLGDSPLNTEAFF

v_gene: TRBV12-3/TRBV12-4
j_gene: TRBJ2-5
d_gene: NA
len: 12
abundance: NA
CDR3nt: TGTGCCAGCAATCGGGGGACGGAGACCCAGTACTTC
CDR3aa: CASNRGTETQYF

v_gene: TRBV7-2
j_gene: TRBJ1-5
d_gene: NA
len: 13
abundance: NA
CDR3nt: TGTGCCAGCAGCCCGACGACGCGCCAGCCCCAGCATTTT
CDR3aa: CASSPTTRQPQHF

v_gene: TRBV9
j_gene: TRBJ2-1
d_gene: NA
len: 14
abundance: few
CDR3nt: TGTGCCAGCAGTGGGTCCGGCTCCTACAATGAGCAGTTCTTC
CDR3aa: CASSGSGSYNEQFF

v_gene: TRBV4-3
j_gene: TRBJ2-2
d_gene: NA
len: 20
abundance: NA
CDR3nt: TGCGCCAGCAGCCAAGAGCCCTACCTGGACCTTGGGCTAGACACCGGGGAGCTGTTTTTT
CDR3aa: CASSQEPYLDLGLDTGELFF